This passage covers 23 T cell receptor beta chains from one sample sequenced in a study of cytomegalovirus exposure and HLA in healthy donors. Use of 60 Vbeta and 13 Jbeta primers characterized the PCR. The method was immunoSEQ multiplex PCR; TCRdb's version includes in-frame clones alone and lacks a portion of them. Among 150,000 to 170,000 clones listed, 70% to 85% were seen once. The material sequenced was PBMCs. The receptors here all came from a young man in good health and CMV-seronegative.

This clone occurred a few times. V and J are TRBV29-1 and TRBJ2-2; a weak D match, TRBD2 (5 bases). This CDR3 is 14 amino acids long. The V gene lost 5 bases and the J gene lost 4 bases, with 14 bases spanning the gap. Germline V lookup: CDR1 SQVTM, CDR2 ANQGSEA. In DNA, the CDR3 is TGCAGCGTTAAACGGGGAATGGGCACCGGGGAGCTGTTTTTT. Translating gives CSVKRGMGTGELFF.

The rearrangement links TRBV5-5 to TRBJ2-2, with 10 bases matching TRBD2. V gave up 2 bases and J gave up 2 bases; unmatched junction bases: 6. Germline CDR1 reads SGHKS; CDR2 reads YYEKEE (reference sequence). This CDR3 is built from 17 residues. CDR3 sequence: CASSFSGGPTNTGELFF. CDR3 nucleotide sequence: TGTGCCAGCAGCTTTAGCGGGGGGCCCACTAACACCGGGGAGCTGTTTTTT.

This clone was counted a few times. V usage is TRBV7-9 and J usage is TRBJ2-5; 7 positions agree with TRBD2. Germline-derived CDR1 and CDR2 are SEHNR and FQNEAQ (reference sequence). With 4 bases clipped from V and 5 bases from J, the junction kept 7 bases outside the gene matches. The CDR3 is 14 residues long. The CDR3 loop reads CASSSPGGRETQYF. In DNA form, the CDR3 reads TGTGCCAGCAGCTCCCCGGGGGGTCGGGAGACCCAGTACTTC.

The V call is TRBV5-4, the J call TRBJ2-3, with D maybe TRBD2 (6 bases). Germline assignment: CDR1 SGHNT and CDR2 YYREEE (reference sequence). Trimming took 1 base from V and 5 from J, leaving 8 bases between them. The CDR3 has 13 amino acids. In DNA, the CDR3 is TGTGCCAGCAGCTTGTCGGGGGTAGATACGCAGTATTTT. Translated, it gives CASSLSGVDTQYF.

The sample holds a few counts of this clone. The rearrangement uses TRBV28 and TRBJ1-1; maybe TRBD1 (5 bases). The CDR3 runs to 14 residues. Germline V lookup: CDR1 MDHEN, CDR2 SYDVKM. The ends were cut back, 2 bases at V and 0 bases at J, with 7 bases in the middle. The DNA of the CDR3 is TGTGCCAGCAGTTTAAGACAGCTGAACACTGAAGCTTTCTTT. This gives the protein CASSLRQLNTEAFF. The variable domain in full, with the rest retrieved from reference TRBV28 and TRBJ1-1, is DVKVTQSSRYLVKRTGEKVFLECVQDMDHENMFWYRQDPGLGLRLIYFSYDVKMKEKGDIPEGYSVSREKKERFSLILESASTNQTSMYLCASSLRQLNTEAFFGQGTRLTVV.

The chain combines TRBV2 with TRBJ1-2; TRBD1 matches 8 bases. CDR1 is SNHLY and CDR2 is FYNNEI in the germline V gene. This CDR3 region has 12 residues. Trimming cost V 4 bases and J 8 bases; bases outside gene matches: 3. The CDR3 DNA sequence: TGTGCCAGCAGTGCAGGACAGGGCGGCTACACCTTC. Translated, it gives CASSAGQGGYTF.

This chain uses TRBV5-1 with TRBJ2-7, with D maybe TRBD2 (7 bases). Germline V CDR1 and CDR2: SGHRS, YFSETQ. Trimming shortened V by 5 bases and J by 3 bases, and 18 bases separated the two germline ends. The CDR3 runs to 15 residues. The chain's CDR3 is CASSRTGGLGYEQYF. DNA of the CDR3: TGCGCCAGCAGTAGGACCGGGGGGCTTGGCTACGAGCAGTACTTC.

This clone was found a few times. This rearrangement joins TRBV5-4 to TRBJ1-1; D is unresolved. The V gene's germline CDR1 is SGHNT and CDR2 YYREEE (reference sequence). Trimming removed 4 bases at V and 6 bases at J, with 7 bases between. CDR3 size: 11 residues. Here the CDR3 DNA reads TGTGCCAGCAGCGCCGGGGCTGAAGCTTTCTTT. Its translation is CASSAGAEAFF. Using reference TRBV5-4 and TRBJ1-1 for the parts outside the CDR3, the full variable domain is ETGVTQSPTHLIKTRGQQVTLRCSSQSGHNTVSWYQQALGQGPQFIFQYYREEENGRGNFPPRFSGLQFPNYSSELNVNALELDDSALYLCASSAGAEAFFGQGTRLTVV.

This clone showed up just a few times. The chain joins TRBV6-4 to TRBJ2-2; tentative D call: TRBD1 (6 bases). V dropped 3 bases and J dropped 4 bases, with 6 bases sitting between them. The CDR3 sequence is 13 residues long. CDR1 and CDR2 from the germline V gene are MRHNA and SNTAGT. The DNA of the CDR3 is TGTGCCAGCAGTGAACAGGGCACCGGGGAGCTGTTTTTT. It is translated as CASSEQGTGELFF.

This clone was seen more than once but under ten times. The chain has TRBV19 and TRBJ1-1; 8 bases line up with TRBD1. The CDR3 length is 16 residues. The ends lost 5 bases at V and 5 bases at J; junction bases unmatched: 13. Germline assignment: CDR1 LNHDA and CDR2 SQIVND (reference sequence). CDR3 nucleotide sequence: TGTGCCAGTAGTGTGACCTGGACAGGGCTAAAAACTGAAGCTTTCTTT. Its protein is CASSVTWTGLKTEAFF.

The chain recombines TRBV28 with TRBJ2-7; D perhaps matches TRBD1 (7 bases). The V end was cut by 2 bases, the J end by 6 bases, with 14 bases between. The CDR3 contains 14 residues. The germline V gene encodes CDR1 MDHEN and CDR2 SYDVKM. CDR3 bases: TGTGCCAGCAGTTTACAGGGGGGCCTCAGCGAGCAGTACTTC. Translated: CASSLQGGLSEQYF. Together with reference TRBV28 and TRBJ2-7, the CDR3 gives the full variable domain: DVKVTQSSRYLVKRTGEKVFLECVQDMDHENMFWYRQDPGLGLRLIYFSYDVKMKEKGDIPEGYSVSREKKERFSLILESASTNQTSMYLCASSLQGGLSEQYFGPGTRLTVT.

V is TRBV11-2 and J is TRBJ1-2; 8 bases line up with TRBD1. This CDR3 has 13 residues. Germline V gene data show CDR1 as SGHAT and CDR2 as FQNNGV. The V gene end was trimmed by 5 bases and the J gene end by 5 bases; junction bases not matched to a gene: 4. CDR3 coding DNA: TGTGCCAGCAGCCCGGACAGGGAATATGGCTACACCTTC. Protein product: CASSPDREYGYTF.

A few counts support this clone. This rearrangement joins TRBV28 to TRBJ1-6; D is unclear. Trimming pared 4 bases from V and 0 bases from J, leaving 7 bases between. Looked up from germline, CDR1 is MDHEN and CDR2 is SYDVKM. The CDR3 consists of 15 residues. For the CDR3, the DNA is TGTGCCAGCAGTTCCCCGAGCTCCTATAATTCACCCCTCCACTTT. Its translation is CASSSPSSYNSPLHF.

The chain joins TRBV4-1 to TRBJ2-2; the match to TRBD1 covers 8 bases. V was pared by 1 base and J by 7 bases, with 8 bases of the junction left unmatched. In germline, CDR1 is MGHRA, CDR2 YSYEKL. The CDR3 has 16 residues. CDR3 nucleotide sequence: TGCGCCAGCAGCCAAGTTGGACAGGGCGGGGTCGGGGAGCTGTTTTTT. Translating it yields CASSQVGQGGVGELFF.

V usage is TRBV28 and J usage is TRBJ2-5, with D tentatively TRBD2 (6 bases). With 8 bases removed from V and 5 bases from J, the gap between germline ends came to 18 bases. The CDR3 is made up of 14 amino acids. CDR1 is MDHEN, CDR2 SYDVKM, per germline. CDR3 amino acids: CASYPPPRGETQYF. In DNA, the CDR3 is TGTGCCAGCTATCCTCCACCCCGGGGGGAGACCCAGTACTTC.

The J gene is TRBJ2-3, the V gene TRBV7-8, with TRBD2 matching 10 bases. Losses at the gene ends were 4 bases for V and 3 bases for J; bases not matched to a gene: 4. Germline-derived CDR1 and CDR2 are SGHVS and FQNEAQ. The CDR3 is 15 amino acids. In nucleotides, the CDR3 is TGTGCCAGCAGCTCAGCGGGGGGGACGACAGATACGCAGTATTTT. This encodes CASSSAGGTTDTQYF.

CDR3: CASNYRTGLYEQYF. For the CDR3, the DNA is TGTGCCAGCAACTACCGGACAGGGCTATACGAGCAGTACTTC. This sequence joins TRBV21-1 and TRBJ2-7; the D call of TRBD1 is as the table states it, not checked on the DNA. TRBV21-1 is flagged as a pseudogene. The CDR3 totals 14 residues.

The chain is built from TRBV7-2 and TRBJ1-1, with 9 bases fitting TRBD1. The CDR3 runs to 14 residues. Germline CDR1 SGHTA, CDR2 FQGNSA. Germline trimming cut 2 bases from V and 10 bases from J; bases unmatched to any gene: 8. The CDR3 reads CASSLPHGTGRAFF. Written as DNA, the CDR3 is TGTGCCAGCAGCTTACCACACGGGACAGGGAGAGCTTTCTTT. Based on the CDR3 plus reference TRBV7-2 and TRBJ1-1, the full variable domain is GAGVSQSPSNKVTEKGKDVELRCDPISGHTALYWYRQSLGQGLEFLIYFQGNSAPDKSGLPSDRFSAERTGGSVSTLTIQRTQQEDSAVYLCASSLPHGTGRAFFGQGTRLTVV.

The V and J genes are TRBV4-2 and TRBJ2-7, with a tentative D call TRBD2 (5 bases). Germline values: CDR1 LGHNA, CDR2 YNFKEQ. The CDR3 is 13 residues long. V lost 4 bases, J lost 4 bases, and 11 bases lay in between. CDR3 sequence: CASSPYRGYEQYF. The CDR3 DNA reads as TGTGCCAGCAGCCCATACCGGGGTTACGAGCAGTACTTC.

V gene TRBV28 combines with J gene TRBJ1-2, with TRBD1 as a possible D gene (6 bases). The germline CDR1 and CDR2 sequences are MDHEN and SYDVKM. The CDR3 is 13 amino acids. V was shortened by 3 bases and J by 6 bases, with 11 bases between the two germline ends. Here the CDR3 DNA reads TGTGCCAGCAGTTTGCAACAGGGTAATGGCTACACCTTC. It translates to CASSLQQGNGYTF.

This clone occurred a few times. The chain joins TRBV9 to TRBJ2-2; TRBD2 might be the D (6 bases). Trimming left V 3 bases short and J 4 bases short, with 22 bases between. The CDR3 consists of 18 residues. Germline assignment: CDR1 SGDLS and CDR2 YYNGEE. CDR3: CASSARAGGQRGTGELFF. DNA of the CDR3: TGTGCCAGCAGCGCCAGGGCCGGGGGTCAAAGGGGCACCGGGGAGCTGTTTTTT.

The rearrangement joins TRBV19 to TRBJ1-5, with D uncertain. Germline loops: CDR1 LNHDA, CDR2 SQIVND (reference sequence). This CDR3 spans 13 amino acids. Trimming removed 5 bases from V and 3 bases from J, with 8 bases in between. CDR3 DNA sequence: TGTGCCAGTAGTGTCTCAGACAATCAGCCCCAGCATTTT. Its translation: CASSVSDNQPQHF.

The chain carries TRBV11-3 and TRBJ2-2, with D perhaps TRBD2 (7 bases). Germline CDR1 reads SGHNT; CDR2 reads YENEEA. The germline V and J ends were trimmed by 5 bases and 6 bases, with 16 bases remaining between them. The CDR3 is 15 residues long. For the CDR3, the DNA is TGTGCCAGCAGCCCAGGAGGGGGGGCGGCCGGGGAGCTGTTTTTT. This sequence encodes CASSPGGGAAGELFF.